The 20 T cell receptor beta chains listed next were all sequenced from one sample in a study of OX40 agonist ivuxolimab in advanced cancers. TCRdb's table, derived via immunoSEQ multiplex PCR, lists solely in-frame clones and lacks some. The sample yields 80,000 to 95,000 clones, around 90% seen once. The sample here was CD4+ or CD8+ T cells sorted from blood, taken in a trial of the OX40 agonist ivuxolimab. The receptors were sampled from an adult with an advanced solid tumor such as melanoma, head and neck, liver or kidney cancer.

The rearrangement joins TRBV11-2 to TRBJ2-1; D gene unclear. With 4 bases removed from V and 4 bases from J, the gap between germline ends came to 23 bases. The CDR3 runs 18 residues. Germline V lookup: CDR1 SGHAT, CDR2 FQNNGV. CDR3 amino acids: CASSSSPGGVVRYNEQFF. DNA of the CDR3: TGTGCCAGCAGCTCCTCGCCGGGTGGGGTCGTTCGTTACAATGAGCAGTTCTTC.

CDR3 amino acids: CATSIGANYGYTF. CDR3 DNA sequence: TGTGCCACCAGCATAGGGGCGAACTATGGCTACACCTTC. The genes are TRBV25-1 and TRBJ1-2; tentatively, D is TRBD1 (5 bases). Trimming took off 10 bases at V and 2 bases at J, with 14 bases between the two ends. CDR1 is MGHDK and CDR2 is SYGVNS in the germline V gene. There are 13 residues in the CDR3.

The chain carries TRBV25-1 and TRBJ2-5; 7 bases agree with TRBD1. Trimming removed 4 bases from V and 4 bases from J; junction bases left unmatched: 3. CDR1 and CDR2 (germline): MGHDK, SYGVNS. The CDR3 has 13 amino acids. The CDR3: CASSVRQGETQYF. CDR3 in DNA: TGTGCCAGCAGTGTCCGACAGGGAGAGACCCAGTACTTC.

This clone was observed once. One junction end disagrees with the germline gene, perhaps due to a read error. The same CDR3 is also encoded by other DNA sequences in this sample. The gene calls are TRBV18 and TRBJ2-7; D is perhaps TRBD1 (5 bases). CDR1 and CDR2 (germline): KGHSH, LQKENI. CDR3 length equals 12 residues. The CDR3 loop reads CASSPRGNEQYF. The DNA of the CDR3 is TGCGCCAGCTCACCAAGGGGAAACGAGCAGTACTTC.

This chain uses TRBV7-9 with TRBJ2-3; 10 positions agree with TRBD2. Germline V gene data show CDR1 as SEHNR and CDR2 as FQNEAQ (reference sequence). J lost 1 base, V lost 5 bases, and 6 bases had no gene match. There are 16 residues in the CDR3. The CDR3 region is CASSPRLAGGTDTQYF. DNA of the CDR3: TGTGCCAGCAGCCCAAGACTAGCGGGCGGCACAGATACGCAGTATTTT.

The chain couples TRBV2 to TRBJ2-5; D is unresolved. V was pared by 7 bases and J by 4 bases, with 10 bases between. CDR3 length: 12 amino acids. Germline CDR1 SNHLY, CDR2 FYNNEI. This chain's CDR3 is CASMVGGETQYF. CDR3 nucleotide sequence: TGTGCCAGCATGGTGGGCGGAGAGACCCAGTACTTC. The full variable domain, with the rest looked up from reference TRBV2 and TRBJ2-5, is EPEVTQTPSHQVTQMGQEVILRCVPISNHLYFYWYRQILGQKVEFLVSFYNNEISEKSEIFDDQFSVERPDGSNFTLKIRSTKLEDSAMYFCASMVGGETQYFGPGTRLLVL.

The gene calls are TRBV6-5 and TRBJ1-1; D perhaps matches TRBD1 (6 bases). The V and J ends lost 6 bases and 0 bases respectively, with 11 bases between them. In germline, CDR1 is MNHEY, CDR2 SVGAGI. CDR3 length: 14 amino acids. CDR3 in amino acids: CASRTRTVNTEAFF. The CDR3, as DNA: TGTGCCAGCAGAACCCGGACAGTGAACACTGAAGCTTTCTTT.

This chain joins TRBV18 and TRBJ2-4, with D possibly being TRBD1 (6 bases). This CDR3 spans 15 amino acids. The germline V gene has CDR1 KGHSH and CDR2 LQKENI. V lost 9 bases to trimming and J lost 0 bases, with 15 bases between them. CDR3 nucleotide sequence: TGTGCCAGTGGTATGACAGGAGCAGCCAAAAACATTCAGTACTTC. Protein sequence: CASGMTGAAKNIQYF.

This clone appeared once. This chain connects TRBV18 to TRBJ2-7; tentatively, D is TRBD2 (5 bases). Germline loops: CDR1 KGHSH, CDR2 LQKENI. The CDR3 has 15 amino acids. Trimming cost V 2 bases and J 1 base, with 12 bases left between them. The CDR3 DNA is TGTGCCAGCTCACCATCAACGGGGAGATCCTACGAGCAGTACTTC. It is translated as CASSPSTGRSYEQYF.

The rearrangement uses TRBV9 and TRBJ1-6; no firm D call. Germline CDR1 reads SGDLS; CDR2 reads YYNGEE. V lost 0 bases and J lost 6, with 10 bases in between. The CDR3 runs to 15 residues. The CDR3 region is CASSVVGEANSPLHF. DNA of the CDR3: TGTGCCAGCAGCGTAGTTGGGGAAGCTAATTCACCCCTCCACTTT. The full variable domain, completed using reference TRBV9 and TRBJ1-6, is DSGVTQTPKHLITATGQRVTLRCSPRSGDLSVYWYQQSLDQGLQFLIQYYNGEERAKGNILERFSAQQFPDLHSELNLSSLELGDSALYFCASSVVGEANSPLHFGNGTRLTVT.

The chain recombines TRBV6-5 with TRBJ2-5; weak D call: TRBD2 (6 bases). The CDR3 length is 16 residues. The ends were cut back, 0 bases at V and 8 bases at J, with 19 bases in the middle. Germline-derived CDR1 and CDR2 are MNHEY and SVGAGI. The CDR3 here is CASSYSNAGSERTQYF. The CDR3 region has the DNA TGTGCCAGCAGTTACTCGAATGCGGGGTCAGAGAGAACCCAGTACTTC.

The chain is built from TRBV7-2 and TRBJ1-5, with D unresolved. The CDR3 contains 15 residues. V lost 2 bases to trimming and J lost 6 bases, with 14 bases between them. The V gene's germline CDR1 is SGHTA and CDR2 FQGNSA. As DNA, the CDR3 is TGTGCCAGCAGCTTACAGGCCCAGAGAAGTCAGCCCCAGCATTTT. Amino acid sequence: CASSLQAQRSQPQHF.

The rearrangement uses TRBV7-9 and TRBJ1-1; 9 positions match TRBD1. With 5 bases clipped from V and 5 bases from J, the junction kept 9 bases outside the gene matches. There are 15 residues in the CDR3. Looked up from germline, CDR1 is SEHNR and CDR2 is FQNEAQ (reference sequence). The CDR3 DNA sequence: TGTGCCAGCAGCGCGAACAGGGGGCTGGGGACTGAAGCTTTCTTT. Translated: CASSANRGLGTEAFF.

V gene TRBV20-1 combines with J gene TRBJ1-1, with D uncertain. This CDR3 has 11 residues. V lost 8 bases and J lost 1, with 8 bases in between. CDR1 is DFQATT, CDR2 SNEGSKA, per germline (reference sequence). CDR3 loop: CSTSRNTEAFF. The CDR3 DNA follows: TGCAGTACCTCAAGGAACACTGAAGCTTTCTTT.

The chain employs TRBV5-5 and TRBJ1-1; D is possibly TRBD1 (6 bases). The CDR3 loop spans 14 amino acids. The germline V and J ends were trimmed by 2 bases and 3 bases, with 11 bases remaining between them. Germline-derived CDR1 and CDR2 are SGHKS and YYEKEE (reference sequence). The chain's CDR3 is CASSLLDRHTEAFF. The CDR3 DNA reads TGTGCCAGCAGCTTATTAGACAGGCACACTGAAGCTTTCTTT.

This clone occurred a few times. The V gene is TRBV29-1, the J gene TRBJ1-5, with a possible D match to TRBD1 (6 bases). The ends were cut back, 6 bases at V and 5 bases at J, with 14 bases in the middle. This CDR3 spans 13 amino acids. Germline V gene sequence: CDR1 SQVTM, CDR2 ANQGSEA. The CDR3 region has the DNA TGCAGCGTGACAAATTCAGGGGATCAGCCCCAGCATTTT. Its translation: CSVTNSGDQPQHF.

The CDR3 nucleotides read TGTGCCAGCAGCCCCAGATTCGCTAGGACAGGGGGATTCAGGGAGCAGTTCTTC. Its translation: CASSPRFARTGGFREQFF. The chain uses TRBV7-2 and TRBJ2-1; 10 nucleotides agree with TRBD1. Per germline, CDR1 SGHTA and CDR2 FQGNSA. The CDR3 totals 18 residues. V was clipped by 5 bases and J by 10 bases; unmatched bases: 20.

As for this clone: At one of its ends the junction is not consistent with the germline gene, which may arise from a read error. The chain employs TRBV7-7 and TRBJ2-5; no clear D. The CDR3 loop spans 13 amino acids. Germline V lookup: CDR1 SSHAT, CDR2 FNYEAQ (reference sequence). CDR3 bases: TGTGCTAGCAGCTTAGCCGGGTGGGAGACCCAGTACTTC. Protein sequence: CASSLAGWETQYF. Based on the CDR3 plus reference TRBV7-7 and TRBJ2-5, the full variable domain is GAGVSQSPRYKVTKRGQDVTLRCDPISSHATLYWYQQALGQGPEFLTYFNYEAQPDKSGLPSDRFSAERPEGSISTLTIQRTEQRDSAMYRCASSLAGWETQYFGPGTRLLVL.

This clone is a singleton in its sample. Here the CDR3 DNA reads TGTGCCAGCAGCTTGCTAGCGGGGGGGCTAGGGCAAGAGACCCAGTACTTC. It encodes CASSLLAGGLGQETQYF. V is TRBV7-9 and J is TRBJ2-5, with 12 bases lining up with TRBD2. V lost 3 bases and J lost 2; bases outside the gene matches: 7. This CDR3 is 17 amino acids long. Germline CDR1 reads SEHNR; CDR2 reads FQNEAQ (reference sequence).

This clone has just one count. This sequence joins TRBV19 and TRBJ2-4; D remains ambiguous. The germline gives CDR1 LNHDA, CDR2 SQIVND (reference sequence). The V gene lost 6 bases and the J gene lost 4 bases, with 22 bases spanning the gap. This CDR3 spans 17 amino acids. In DNA, the CDR3 is TGTGCCAGTAGCACTCTCCCGCCGACCGAATCAAAAAACATTCAGTACTTC. Protein sequence: CASSTLPPTESKNIQYF.